This TCR beta chain was recorded in a study of spatial heterogeneity in lung cancer. This CDR3 region has 13 residues. The V gene's germline CDR1 is SNHLY and CDR2 FYNNEI. The V gene lost 4 bases and the J gene lost 2 bases, with 8 bases spanning the gap. Unique molecular identifiers tagged every individual TCR cDNA molecule. TCRdb re-called the 5' RACE reads through MiXCR, storing one row per CDR3 protein. This sample has about 13,000 distinct CDR3 sequences, with 4.5% to 5.5% found just once. Time point in this sample: sample taken at primary tumor resection. Samples came from about 72 TRACERx patients with untreated early-stage lung cancer. Points on this clonotype: Its antigen remains unidentified. The size of this beta chain means little, since it is a stray read in a library made for alpha chains.

General observations from the study: Estimates put coverage of tumor T cells 7% to 8.5% for alpha and 13% for beta chains. How many expanded intratumoral alpha and beta TCRs were present tracked the tumor mutation count, which was a count of nonsynonymous mutations.

The chain has TRBV2 and TRBJ1-2; possible D gene TRBD1, 6 bases. The TCR originated in a male donor with early-stage non-small cell lung cancer. The source was lung tumor tissue, collected at surgery. The CDR3 sequence is CASSGTENYGYTF. CDR3 in DNA: TGTGCCAGCAGTGGGACAGAGAACTATGGCTACACCTTC.